Sequencing of this T cell receptor beta chain was carried out in a study of CD8+ T cells in alopecia areata. At the level of the study: Patients in the study were on tofacitinib for 6 to 18 months, then off it for 6 months. Points from the study as a whole: Both scalp clonality and the expanded CD8+ clones among the top 100 showed a significant decrease with tofacitinib. Scalp repertoires also include resident alphabeta T cells from normal skin.

J was trimmed by 2 bases and V by 0 bases; bases with no gene match: 7. The CDR3 spans 19 residues. CDR1 MGHRA and CDR2 YSYEKL come from the germline V gene. Sequencing relied on a cDNA template that was reverse transcribed from extracted RNA. TCRdb's copy holds only in-frame clones and misses some; the assay was immunoSEQ multiplex PCR. The data contain 120,000 or so clones, over 60% of them seen just once; the ten biggest clones take up more than 5.5%. Treatment reported: oral pan-JAK inhibitor, 5-10 mg twice daily. Comments on this clone: No antigen is known for it.

The sample was CD4+ T cells sorted from blood, taken at week 4, from a patient treated with tofacitinib. The genes are TRBV4-1 and TRBJ2-6; 10 bases are shared with TRBD1. This sequence originates from a human donor with alopecia areata. In DNA form, the CDR3 reads TGCGCCAGCAGCCAAGATTGGGGACAGGGGAACACTGGGGCCAACGTCCTGACTTTC. This encodes CASSQDWGQGNTGANVLTF.